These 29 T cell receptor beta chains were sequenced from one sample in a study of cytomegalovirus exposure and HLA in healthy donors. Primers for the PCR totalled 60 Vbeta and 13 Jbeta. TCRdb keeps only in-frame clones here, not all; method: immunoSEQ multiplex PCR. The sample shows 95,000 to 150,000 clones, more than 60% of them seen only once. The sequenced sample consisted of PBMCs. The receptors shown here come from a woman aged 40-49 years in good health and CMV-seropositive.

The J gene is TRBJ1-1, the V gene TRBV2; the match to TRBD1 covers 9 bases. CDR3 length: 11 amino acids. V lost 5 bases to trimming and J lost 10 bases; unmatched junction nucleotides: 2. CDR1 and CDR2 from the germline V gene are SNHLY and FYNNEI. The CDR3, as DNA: TGTGCCAGCAGTTTGGACAGGGGAGCTTTCTTT. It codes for CASSLDRGAFF.

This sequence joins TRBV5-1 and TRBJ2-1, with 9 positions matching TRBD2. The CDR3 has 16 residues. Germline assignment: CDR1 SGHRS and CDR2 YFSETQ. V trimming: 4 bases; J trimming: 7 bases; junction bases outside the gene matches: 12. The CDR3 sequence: CASSGPAGGLHNEQFF. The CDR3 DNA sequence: TGCGCCAGCAGCGGACCAGCGGGGGGATTACATAATGAGCAGTTCTTC. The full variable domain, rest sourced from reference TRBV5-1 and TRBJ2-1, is KAGVTQTPRYLIKTRGQQVTLSCSPISGHRSVSWYQQTPGQGLQFLFEYFSETQRNKGNFPGRFSGRQFSNSRSEMNVSTLELGDSALYLCASSGPAGGLHNEQFFGPGTRLTVL.

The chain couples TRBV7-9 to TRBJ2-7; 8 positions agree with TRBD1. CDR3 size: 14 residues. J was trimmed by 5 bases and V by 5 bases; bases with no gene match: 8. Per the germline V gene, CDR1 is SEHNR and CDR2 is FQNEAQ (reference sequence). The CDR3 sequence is CASSRTGSPNEQYF. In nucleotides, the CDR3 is TGTGCCAGCAGCCGGACAGGGTCCCCCAACGAGCAGTACTTC.

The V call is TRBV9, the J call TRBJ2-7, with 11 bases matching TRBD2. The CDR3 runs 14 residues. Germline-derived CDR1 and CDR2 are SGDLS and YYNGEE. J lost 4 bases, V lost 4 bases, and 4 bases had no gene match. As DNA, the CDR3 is TGTGCCAGCAGCCCGGGGACTAGCGGTTACGAGCAGTACTTC. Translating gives CASSPGTSGYEQYF.

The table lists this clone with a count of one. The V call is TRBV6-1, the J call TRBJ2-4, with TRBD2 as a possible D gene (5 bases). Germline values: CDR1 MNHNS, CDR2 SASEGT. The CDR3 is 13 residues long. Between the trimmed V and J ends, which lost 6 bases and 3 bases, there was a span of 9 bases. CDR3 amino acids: CASSEGYKNIQYF. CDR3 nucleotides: TGTGCCAGCAGCGAGGGATACAAAAACATTCAGTACTTC.

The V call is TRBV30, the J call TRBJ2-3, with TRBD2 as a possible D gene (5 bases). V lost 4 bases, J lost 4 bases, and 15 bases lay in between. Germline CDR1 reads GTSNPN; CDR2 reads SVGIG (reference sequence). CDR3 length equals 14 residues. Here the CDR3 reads CAWNSPGMADTQYF. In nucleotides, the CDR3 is TGTGCCTGGAACAGCCCCGGGATGGCAGATACGCAGTATTTT.

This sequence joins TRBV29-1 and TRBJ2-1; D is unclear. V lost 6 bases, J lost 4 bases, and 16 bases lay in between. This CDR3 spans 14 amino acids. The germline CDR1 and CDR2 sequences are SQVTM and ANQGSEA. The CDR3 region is CSVPHWAEYNEQFF. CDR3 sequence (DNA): TGCAGCGTCCCCCATTGGGCAGAGTACAATGAGCAGTTCTTC.

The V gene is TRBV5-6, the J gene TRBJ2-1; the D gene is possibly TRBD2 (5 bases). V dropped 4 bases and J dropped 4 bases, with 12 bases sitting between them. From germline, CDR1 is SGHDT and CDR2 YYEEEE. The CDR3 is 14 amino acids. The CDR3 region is CASSLGLLYNEQFF. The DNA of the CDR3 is TGTGCCAGCAGCCTCGGACTTCTATACAATGAGCAGTTCTTC.

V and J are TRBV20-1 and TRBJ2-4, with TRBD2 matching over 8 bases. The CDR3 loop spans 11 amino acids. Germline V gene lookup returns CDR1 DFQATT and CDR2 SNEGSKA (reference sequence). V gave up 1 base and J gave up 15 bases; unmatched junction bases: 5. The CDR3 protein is CSARAGGVPYF. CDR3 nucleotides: TGCAGTGCTAGAGCGGGAGGGGTTCCGTACTTC.

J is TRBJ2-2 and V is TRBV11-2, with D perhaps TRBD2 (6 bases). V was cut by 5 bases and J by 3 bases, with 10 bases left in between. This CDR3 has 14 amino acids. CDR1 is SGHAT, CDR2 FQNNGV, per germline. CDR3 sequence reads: CASSPRLDTGELFF. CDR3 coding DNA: TGTGCCAGCAGCCCCCGACTAGACACCGGGGAGCTGTTTTTT.

CDR3 sequence reads: CASSGGQGSTDTQYF. CDR3 nucleotides: TGTGCCAGCAGTGGGGGACAGGGTAGCACAGATACGCAGTATTTT. The chain is built from TRBV6-1 and TRBJ2-3; 9 bases match TRBD1. Trimming took 4 bases from V and 0 from J; bases not matched to a gene: 2. Germline assignment: CDR1 MNHNS and CDR2 SASEGT. The CDR3 has 15 residues.

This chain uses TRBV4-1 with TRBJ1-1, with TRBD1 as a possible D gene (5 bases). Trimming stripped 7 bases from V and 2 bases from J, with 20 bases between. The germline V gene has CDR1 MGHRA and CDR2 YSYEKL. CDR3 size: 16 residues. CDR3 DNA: TGCGCCAGCACCCCGGACGGGGGGGGGATTAACACTGAAGCTTTCTTT. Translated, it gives CASTPDGGGINTEAFF.

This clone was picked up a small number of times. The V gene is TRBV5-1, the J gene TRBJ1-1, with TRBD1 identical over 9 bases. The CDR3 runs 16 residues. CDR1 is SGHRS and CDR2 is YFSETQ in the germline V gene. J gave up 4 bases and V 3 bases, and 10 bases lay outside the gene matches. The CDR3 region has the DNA TGCGCCAGCAGCTCGACGGAGGGACAGGGCCCCACTGAAGCTTTCTTT. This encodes CASSSTEGQGPTEAFF.

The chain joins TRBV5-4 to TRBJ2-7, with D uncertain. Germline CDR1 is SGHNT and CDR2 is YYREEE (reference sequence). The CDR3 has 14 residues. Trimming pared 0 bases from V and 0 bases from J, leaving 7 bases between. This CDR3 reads CASSLDPSSYEQYF. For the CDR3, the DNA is TGTGCCAGCAGCTTGGACCCCAGCTCCTACGAGCAGTACTTC. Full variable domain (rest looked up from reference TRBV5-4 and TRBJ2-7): ETGVTQSPTHLIKTRGQQVTLRCSSQSGHNTVSWYQQALGQGPQFIFQYYREEENGRGNFPPRFSGLQFPNYSSELNVNALELDDSALYLCASSLDPSSYEQYFGPGTRLTVT.

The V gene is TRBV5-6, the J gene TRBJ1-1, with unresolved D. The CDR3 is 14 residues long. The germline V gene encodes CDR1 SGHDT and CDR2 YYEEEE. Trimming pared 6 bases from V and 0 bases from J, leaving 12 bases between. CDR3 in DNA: TGTGCCAGCAAACGGGGAGATATGAACACTGAAGCTTTCTTT. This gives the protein CASKRGDMNTEAFF.

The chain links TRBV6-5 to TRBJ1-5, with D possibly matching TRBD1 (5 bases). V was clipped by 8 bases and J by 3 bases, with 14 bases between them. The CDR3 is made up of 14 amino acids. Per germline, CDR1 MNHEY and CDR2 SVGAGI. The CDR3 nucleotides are TGTGCCAGCCGACCAGGCAGGGACAATCAGCCCCAGCATTTT. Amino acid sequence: CASRPGRDNQPQHF.

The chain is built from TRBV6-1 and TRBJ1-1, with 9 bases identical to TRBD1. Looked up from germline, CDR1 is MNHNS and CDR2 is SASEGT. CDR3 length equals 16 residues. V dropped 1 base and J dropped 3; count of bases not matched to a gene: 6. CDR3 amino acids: CASSEGGTGFYTEAFF. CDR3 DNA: TGTGCCAGCAGTGAAGGGGGGACAGGGTTCTACACTGAAGCTTTCTTT.

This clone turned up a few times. Here the CDR3 reads CASSLRQGRDQPQHF. The CDR3, as DNA: TGTGCCAGTAGTTTGCGACAGGGGCGGGATCAGCCCCAGCATTTT. V and J are TRBV19 and TRBJ1-5; 8 bases map to TRBD1. Germline V gives CDR1 LNHDA, CDR2 SQIVND (reference sequence). V gave up 5 bases and J gave up 5 bases; unmatched junction bases: 8. CDR3 length: 15 amino acids.

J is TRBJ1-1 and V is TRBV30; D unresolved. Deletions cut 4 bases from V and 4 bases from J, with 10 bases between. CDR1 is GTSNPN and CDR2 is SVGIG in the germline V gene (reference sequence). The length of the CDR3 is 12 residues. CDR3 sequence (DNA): TGTGCCTGGACCCGCCTAGCCACTGAAGCTTTCTTT. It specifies CAWTRLATEAFF. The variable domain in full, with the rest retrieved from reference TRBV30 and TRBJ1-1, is SQTIHQWPATLVQPVGSPLSLECTVEGTSNPNLYWYRQAAGRGLQLLFYSVGIGQISSEVPQNLSASRPQDRQFILSSKKLLLSDSGFYLCAWTRLATEAFFGQGTRLTVV.

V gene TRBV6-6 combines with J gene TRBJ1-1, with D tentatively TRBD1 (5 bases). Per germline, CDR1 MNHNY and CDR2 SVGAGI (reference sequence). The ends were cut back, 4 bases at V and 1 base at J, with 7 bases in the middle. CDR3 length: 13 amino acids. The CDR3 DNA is TGTGCCAGCAGTTTCACAGGGAACACTGAAGCTTTCTTT. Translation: CASSFTGNTEAFF.

The CDR3 DNA reads as TGCGCCAGCAGCCCCGGGACTTTAAAAGAGACCCAGTACTTC. As protein: CASSPGTLKETQYF. The V call is TRBV5-1, the J call TRBJ2-5; tentative D call: TRBD2 (6 bases). Germline CDR1 is SGHRS and CDR2 is YFSETQ. The V end was cut by 4 bases, the J end by 3 bases, with 13 bases between. The CDR3 has 14 residues.

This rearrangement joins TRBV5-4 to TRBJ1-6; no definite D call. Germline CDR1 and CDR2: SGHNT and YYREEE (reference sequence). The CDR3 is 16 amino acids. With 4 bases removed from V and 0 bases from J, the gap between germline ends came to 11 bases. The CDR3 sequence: CASSDQRSSYNSPLHF. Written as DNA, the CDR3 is TGTGCCAGCAGCGACCAGAGGAGCTCCTATAATTCACCCCTCCACTTT.

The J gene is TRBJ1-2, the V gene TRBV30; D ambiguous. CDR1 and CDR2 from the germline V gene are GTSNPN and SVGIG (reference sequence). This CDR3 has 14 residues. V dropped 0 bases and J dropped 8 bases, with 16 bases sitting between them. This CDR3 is CAWSVNLRSRGYTF. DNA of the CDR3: TGTGCCTGGAGTGTCAACTTACGATCGAGAGGCTACACCTTC.

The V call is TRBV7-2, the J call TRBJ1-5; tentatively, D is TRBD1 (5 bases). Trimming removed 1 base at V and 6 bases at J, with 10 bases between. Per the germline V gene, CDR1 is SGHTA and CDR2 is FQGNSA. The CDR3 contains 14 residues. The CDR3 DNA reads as TGTGCCAGCAGCTTAGGGGGGGTAAGTCAGCCCCAGCATTTT. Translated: CASSLGGVSQPQHF.

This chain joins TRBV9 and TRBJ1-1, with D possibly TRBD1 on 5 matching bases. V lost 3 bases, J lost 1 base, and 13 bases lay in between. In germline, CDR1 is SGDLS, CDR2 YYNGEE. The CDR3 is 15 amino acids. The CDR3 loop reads CASSDGGLGNTEAFF. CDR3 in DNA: TGTGCCAGCAGCGACGGGGGGTTGGGGAACACTGAAGCTTTCTTT.

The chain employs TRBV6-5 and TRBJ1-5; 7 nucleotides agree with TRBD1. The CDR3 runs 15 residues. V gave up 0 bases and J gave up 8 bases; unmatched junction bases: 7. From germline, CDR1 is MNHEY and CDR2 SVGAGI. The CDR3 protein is CASSYSRQGGEPQHF. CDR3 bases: TGTGCCAGCAGTTACTCGAGACAGGGTGGAGAGCCCCAGCATTTT.

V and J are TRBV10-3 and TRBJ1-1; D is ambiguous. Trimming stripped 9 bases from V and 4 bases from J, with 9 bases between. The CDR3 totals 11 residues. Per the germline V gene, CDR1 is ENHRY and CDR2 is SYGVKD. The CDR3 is CAILRGTEAFF. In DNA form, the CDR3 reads TGTGCCATTTTGCGGGGCACTGAAGCTTTCTTT.

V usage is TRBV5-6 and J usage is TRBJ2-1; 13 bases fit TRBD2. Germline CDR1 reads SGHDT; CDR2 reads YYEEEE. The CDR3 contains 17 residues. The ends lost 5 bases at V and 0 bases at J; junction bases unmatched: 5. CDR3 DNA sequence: TGTGCCAGCAGTCCGAGGACTAGCGGGGGCTCCTACAATGAGCAGTTCTTC. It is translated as CASSPRTSGGSYNEQFF.

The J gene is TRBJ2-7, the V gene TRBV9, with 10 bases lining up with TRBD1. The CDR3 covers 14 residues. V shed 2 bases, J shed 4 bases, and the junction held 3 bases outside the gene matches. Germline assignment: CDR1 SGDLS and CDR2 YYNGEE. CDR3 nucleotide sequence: TGTGCCAGCAGCGTGGGGACAGGGGCGTACGAGCAGTACTTC. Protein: CASSVGTGAYEQYF.